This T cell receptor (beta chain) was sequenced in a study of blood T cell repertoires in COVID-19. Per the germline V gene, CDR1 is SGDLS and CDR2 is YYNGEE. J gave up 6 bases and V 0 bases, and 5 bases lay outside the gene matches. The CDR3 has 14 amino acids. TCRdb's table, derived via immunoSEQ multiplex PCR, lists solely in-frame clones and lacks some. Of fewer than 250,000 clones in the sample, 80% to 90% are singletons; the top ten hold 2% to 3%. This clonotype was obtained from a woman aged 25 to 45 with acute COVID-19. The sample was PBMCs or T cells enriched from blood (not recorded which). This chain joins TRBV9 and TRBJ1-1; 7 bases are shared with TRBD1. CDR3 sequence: CASSVEGAVSEAFF. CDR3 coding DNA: TGTGCCAGCAGCGTAGAGGGGGCTGTTTCTGAAGCTTTCTTT.